The 17 T cell receptor beta chains in this list originate from one sample, sequenced in a study of blood T cell repertoires in COVID-19. Libraries were prepared by immunoSEQ multiplex PCR; TCRdb keeps only in-frame clonotypes and omits some of them. The table lists almost 55,000 clones, 85% to 90% of them singletons, with approximately 29% in the top ten. The sample consisted of peripheral blood. Receptors originate from a human donor in a cohort sampled during active COVID-19.

CDR3 sequence: CAWTAGKDQPQHF. The CDR3 DNA follows: TGTGCCTGGACCGCGGGGAAGGACCAGCCCCAGCATTTT. The rearrangement links TRBV30 to TRBJ1-5; unclear D gene. Germline assignment: CDR1 GTSNPN and CDR2 SVGIG (reference sequence). The CDR3 extends over 13 amino acids. Trimming took 4 bases from V and 7 from J, leaving 14 bases between them.

This clone was seen once. V and J are TRBV5-1 and TRBJ1-4; D may be TRBD1 (5 bases). V dropped 0 bases and J dropped 4 bases, with 10 bases sitting between them. The germline V gene has CDR1 SGHRS and CDR2 YFSETQ. The CDR3 consists of 15 residues. In DNA, the CDR3 is TGCGCCAGCAGCTTGGCCGCAGGGATTAATGAAAAACTGTTTTTT. It is translated as CASSLAAGINEKLFF.

The V and J genes are TRBV5-6 and TRBJ1-2, with a tentative D call TRBD1 (6 bases). The CDR3 runs 16 residues. Germline-derived CDR1 and CDR2 are SGHDT and YYEEEE. The V gene lost 1 base and the J gene lost 2 bases, with 15 bases spanning the gap. CDR3 sequence reads: CASSLRRGADNYGYTF. In DNA, the CDR3 is TGTGCCAGCAGCTTGAGGCGGGGGGCGGACAACTATGGCTACACCTTC.

V is TRBV10-3 and J is TRBJ2-1; TRBD2 might be the D (8 bases). The CDR3 extends over 20 amino acids. The V end was cut by 6 bases, the J end by 7 bases, with 34 bases between. Germline-derived CDR1 and CDR2 are ENHRY and SYGVKD. DNA of the CDR3: TGTGCCATCAGCCGCCGTAAAGGACAGGCTGGGACTAGGGAGGGAAATGAGCAGTTCTTC. It translates to CAISRRKGQAGTREGNEQFF.

The rearrangement links TRBV5-1 to TRBJ2-1; 8 bases fit TRBD2. Germline values: CDR1 SGHRS, CDR2 YFSETQ. The CDR3 totals 15 residues. J gave up 12 bases and V 4 bases, and 15 bases lay outside the gene matches. CDR3 loop: CASSPDGGEAERQFF. Written as DNA, the CDR3 is TGCGCCAGCAGCCCGGACGGGGGGGAGGCAGAAAGGCAGTTCTTC.

V and J are TRBV3-1 (or the pseudogene TRBV3-2) and TRBJ2-3; 9 bases line up with TRBD2. Germline CDR1 and CDR2: LGHDT and YNNKEL (reference sequence). The junction had 12 bases not matched to a gene; V was cut back by 3 bases and J by 5 bases. This CDR3 comprises 17 residues. CDR3 loop: CASSQSAGGPGKDTQYF. The CDR3 bases are TGTGCCAGCAGCCAGTCTGCGGGGGGGCCGGGAAAAGATACGCAGTATTTT.

This rearrangement joins TRBV3-1 (or the pseudogene TRBV3-2) to TRBJ2-7; maybe TRBD1 (6 bases). V lost 0 bases and J 3 bases, leaving 21 bases between the germline ends. The CDR3 covers 18 residues. Germline values: CDR1 LGHDT, CDR2 YNNKEL (reference sequence). The chain's CDR3 is CASSQDSTTGFPLYEQYF. The CDR3 coding sequence is TGTGCCAGCAGCCAAGACTCTACCACAGGGTTCCCTCTCTACGAGCAGTACTTC.

V is TRBV6-1 and J is TRBJ2-3; D may be TRBD1 (6 bases). The CDR3 is 15 amino acids. The germline V gene has CDR1 MNHNS and CDR2 SASEGT. Between the trimmed V and J ends, which lost 0 bases and 4 bases, there was a span of 11 bases. This CDR3 reads CASSEALGAADTQYF. The CDR3 region has the DNA TGTGCCAGCAGTGAAGCCTTGGGGGCTGCAGATACGCAGTATTTT.

The chain uses TRBV30 and TRBJ2-7; perhaps TRBD1 as D (6 bases). Trimming took off 3 bases at V and 2 bases at J, with 11 bases between the two ends. Germline V CDR1 and CDR2: GTSNPN, SVGIG (reference sequence). The CDR3 spans 13 residues. The CDR3 sequence is CAWSRGTTYEQYF. The CDR3 nucleotides read TGTGCCTGGAGCAGGGGCACAACCTACGAGCAGTACTTC. Variable domain in full (rest from reference TRBV30 and TRBJ2-7): SQTIHQWPATLVQPVGSPLSLECTVEGTSNPNLYWYRQAAGRGLQLLFYSVGIGQISSEVPQNLSASRPQDRQFILSSKKLLLSDSGFYLCAWSRGTTYEQYFGPGTRLTVT.

The V call is TRBV12-5, the J call TRBJ1-6, with D unresolved. V dropped 6 bases and J dropped 8 bases, with 8 bases sitting between them. The CDR3 extends over 12 amino acids. Germline V gives CDR1 LGHNT, CDR2 FRNRAP. CDR3 residues: CASGLPHSPLHF. The CDR3 DNA follows: TGTGCTAGTGGCCTCCCCCATTCACCCCTCCACTTT.

The J gene is TRBJ2-3, the V gene TRBV7-9; tentative D call: TRBD2 (5 bases). V was cut by 3 bases and J by 2 bases, with 9 bases left in between. This CDR3 region has 14 residues. Germline V gene lookup returns CDR1 SEHNR and CDR2 FQNEAQ (reference sequence). The chain's CDR3 is CASSFERSTDTQYF. In nucleotides, the CDR3 is TGTGCCAGCAGCTTCGAGCGGTCCACAGATACGCAGTATTTT. The full variable domain, in which reference TRBV7-9 and TRBJ2-3 provide the parts outside the CDR3, is DTGVSQNPRHKITKRGQNVTFRCDPISEHNRLYWYRQTLGQGPEFLTYFQNEAQLEKSRLLSDRFSAERPKGSFSTLEIQRTEQGDSAMYLCASSFERSTDTQYFGPGTRLTVL.

This sequence joins TRBV28 and TRBJ2-7, with a possible D match to TRBD1 (5 bases). The CDR3 extends over 13 amino acids. CDR1 and CDR2 (germline): MDHEN, SYDVKM. Trimming left V 10 bases short and J 0 bases short, with 13 bases between. The CDR3 region is CATSSTASYEQYF. The DNA for the CDR3 is TGTGCCACCTCCTCGACAGCCTCCTACGAGCAGTACTTC.

The J gene is TRBJ1-2, the V gene TRBV7-9; maybe TRBD1 (6 bases). This CDR3 contains 13 residues. The germline V and J ends were trimmed by 2 bases and 6 bases, with 10 bases remaining between them. Germline V gene sequence: CDR1 SEHNR, CDR2 FQNEAQ (reference sequence). The CDR3 is CASSLSGVDGYTF. The CDR3 DNA reads TGTGCCAGCAGCTTATCAGGGGTGGATGGCTACACCTTC.

V is TRBV3-1 (or the pseudogene TRBV3-2) and J is TRBJ2-7, with D uncertain. The CDR3 loop spans 13 amino acids. Germline CDR1 is LGHDT and CDR2 is YNNKEL (reference sequence). V lost 0 bases and J lost 3, with 6 bases in between. CDR3 sequence (DNA): TGTGCCAGCAGCCAAGATTCCAACTACGAGCAGTACTTC. Translation gives CASSQDSNYEQYF.

This clone was observed a few times. The chain couples TRBV19 to TRBJ1-5; the D is unclear. Per germline, CDR1 LNHDA and CDR2 SQIVND (reference sequence). CDR3 length: 13 residues. The V end lost 5 bases, the J end lost 9 bases, and 14 bases lay between the germline ends. The CDR3 here is CASSSGVARPQHF. CDR3 coding DNA: TGTGCCAGTAGTTCCGGGGTGGCTCGGCCCCAGCATTTT.

The CDR3 region has the DNA TGTGCCAGCAGCTTGGGTGCAGGGGCGAGAGGGGCCAACGTCCTGACTTTC. Protein: CASSLGAGARGANVLTF. The genes are TRBV5-8 and TRBJ2-6, with D perhaps TRBD1 (6 bases). Germline loops: CDR1 SGHTS, CDR2 YDEGEE. There are 17 residues in the CDR3. Trimming took 0 bases from V and 4 from J, leaving 14 bases between them. Full variable domain (outside the CDR3, taken from reference TRBV5-8 and TRBJ2-6): EAGVTQSPTHLIKTRGQQATLRCSPISGHTSVYWYQQALGLGLQFLLWYDEGEERNRGNFPPRFSGRQFPNYSSELNVNALELEDSALYLCASSLGAGARGANVLTFGAGSRLTVL.

This clone is a singleton in its sample. The genes are TRBV19 and TRBJ2-7; D might be TRBD1 (7 bases). The CDR3 has 13 residues. The germline V gene has CDR1 LNHDA and CDR2 SQIVND (reference sequence). The V and J ends lost 8 bases and 2 bases respectively, with 13 bases between them. The CDR3 nucleotides read TGTGCCAGTTCAGGGGGGCCCCCCTACGAGCAGTACTTC. This sequence encodes CASSGGPPYEQYF.